The 18 T cell receptor beta chains below come from one sample, sequenced in a study of Ad26.COV2.S vaccination and SARS-CoV-2 variants. Treatment reported: over 15 received Ad26.COV2.S at low or high dose, single or two shots; 5 received placebo; per-sample allocation not given. Sampling took place 63 days after the first vaccine or placebo injection. Sequencing used immunoSEQ multiplex PCR; TCRdb keeps in-frame clones, though not all of them. The data show some 340,000 clones, with 86% seen just once and more than 1.5% held by the top ten. The sample consisted of peripheral blood, taken in a trial of Ad26.COV2.S vaccine versus placebo. The origin of the receptors is a person aged 18-65 years who received the Ad26.COV2.S COVID-19 vaccine or a placebo.

This chain connects TRBV5-1 to TRBJ1-3; D is uncertain. Germline values: CDR1 SGHRS, CDR2 YFSETQ. The length of the CDR3 is 14 residues. With 4 bases removed from V and 0 bases from J, the gap between germline ends came to 8 bases. CDR3 nucleotide sequence: TGCGCCAGCAGCGGCGAGGTCTCTGGAAACACCATATATTTT. Translating it yields CASSGEVSGNTIYF.

This chain joins TRBV5-1 and TRBJ1-2, with 7 positions matching TRBD1. V lost 0 bases, J lost 2 bases, and 7 bases stayed unmatched. Germline CDR1 is SGHRS and CDR2 is YFSETQ. The length of the CDR3 is 16 residues. The CDR3 loop is CASSLAPDRPNYGYTF. The CDR3 bases are TGCGCCAGCAGCTTGGCGCCGGACAGGCCGAACTATGGCTACACCTTC.

The genes are TRBV6-5 and TRBJ2-6, with no clear D. The V gene's germline CDR1 is MNHEY and CDR2 SVGAGI. V was pared by 5 bases and J by 4 bases, with 9 bases between. CDR3 length: 14 residues. CDR3 residues: CASSTTRGANVLTF. For the CDR3, the DNA is TGTGCCAGCAGTACGACAAGGGGGGCCAACGTCCTGACTTTC.

This sequence joins TRBV7-9 and TRBJ2-7, with 11 bases fitting TRBD2. Unmatched junction bases numbered 4, after V lost 4 bases and J lost 5 bases. This CDR3 has 14 residues. Germline CDR1 reads SEHNR; CDR2 reads FQNEAQ (reference sequence). CDR3 bases: TGTGCCAGCAGCTATGGGACTAGCGGCCACGAGCAGTACTTC. Its translation: CASSYGTSGHEQYF.

This clone showed up just a few times. The chain carries TRBV7-2 and TRBJ1-1; D possibly corresponds to TRBD1 (5 bases). Germline-derived CDR1 and CDR2 are SGHTA and FQGNSA. The germline V and J ends were trimmed by 6 bases and 4 bases, with 12 bases remaining between them. The length of the CDR3 is 13 residues. DNA for the CDR3: TGTGCCAGCAGAGCCGACAGAGGCACTGAAGCTTTCTTT. The encoded protein is CASRADRGTEAFF.

This clone was seen a handful of times. V usage is TRBV6-5 and J usage is TRBJ2-1, with 8 bases matching TRBD1. J was trimmed by 7 bases and V by 5 bases; bases with no gene match: 10. Per germline, CDR1 MNHEY and CDR2 SVGAGI. The CDR3 loop spans 15 amino acids. The CDR3 reads CASSHQGALSNEQFF. The DNA of the CDR3 is TGTGCCAGCAGTCACCAGGGGGCCCTTTCGAATGAGCAGTTCTTC.

The chain employs TRBV2 and TRBJ2-7; 9 positions agree with TRBD2. CDR1 and CDR2 from the germline V gene are SNHLY and FYNNEI. The CDR3 covers 14 residues. The junction had 9 bases not matched to a gene; V was cut back by 8 bases and J by 4 bases. This CDR3 is CASLVSGGQYEQYF. Written as DNA, the CDR3 is TGTGCCAGCCTGGTCAGCGGGGGGCAATACGAGCAGTACTTC.

V and J are TRBV3-1 (or the pseudogene TRBV3-2) and TRBJ1-4; possibly TRBD1 for D (5 bases). Trimming cost V 4 bases and J 4 bases, with 13 bases left between them. CDR1 LGHDT and CDR2 YNNKEL come from the germline V gene (reference sequence). The CDR3 runs to 15 residues. CDR3 loop: CASSLRQQFNEKLFF. The CDR3 DNA follows: TGTGCCAGCAGCCTTCGACAGCAGTTTAATGAAAAACTGTTTTTT.

Turning to this clone: This same CDR3 is encoded by further DNA sequences in the sample. The chain carries TRBV19 and TRBJ2-2; D perhaps matches TRBD1 (5 bases). The germline V gene has CDR1 LNHDA and CDR2 SQIVND (reference sequence). V was cut by 3 bases and J by 2 bases, with 10 bases left in between. This CDR3 has 15 residues. The CDR3 loop is CASSIDDSNTGELFF. CDR3 bases: TGTGCCAGTAGTATCGATGACAGTAACACCGGGGAGCTGTTTTTT.

V gene TRBV7-2 combines with J gene TRBJ2-3; tentatively, D is TRBD2 (5 bases). V shed 4 bases and J shed 1 base, with 12 bases lying between them. The germline CDR1 and CDR2 sequences are SGHTA and FQGNSA. The CDR3 is 15 amino acids. CDR3 sequence reads: CASSSSRPRTDTQYF. CDR3 sequence (DNA): TGTGCCAGCAGCTCTAGCCGACCCCGCACAGATACGCAGTATTTT.

The chain couples TRBV19 to TRBJ1-4; 12 bases are a match to TRBD1. Losses at the gene ends were 7 bases for V and 8 bases for J; bases not matched to a gene: 5. The CDR3 contains 14 residues. Germline V CDR1 and CDR2: LNHDA, SQIVND (reference sequence). The CDR3 protein is CASKSGTGGEKLFF. CDR3 nucleotides: TGTGCCAGTAAATCCGGGACAGGGGGCGAAAAACTGTTTTTT.

The chain carries TRBV7-9 and TRBJ1-1; 8 nucleotides line up with TRBD1. This CDR3 has 15 residues. With V trimmed by 5 bases and J by 1 base, 6 bases remained unmatched. The germline V gene has CDR1 SEHNR and CDR2 FQNEAQ (reference sequence). Here the CDR3 DNA reads TGTGCCAGCAGCCCAGGGACAGGATCGAACACTGAAGCTTTCTTT. This sequence encodes CASSPGTGSNTEAFF.

The V call is TRBV2, the J call TRBJ2-7, with D possibly matching TRBD1 (6 bases). Germline CDR1 is SNHLY and CDR2 is FYNNEI. This CDR3 is built from 15 residues. The V end was cut by 5 bases, the J end by 4 bases, with 18 bases between. CDR3 region: CASSLLRTEPYEQYF. Written as DNA, the CDR3 is TGTGCCAGCAGTCTACTTAGGACAGAGCCTTACGAGCAGTACTTC.

The chain links TRBV18 to TRBJ1-3; possibly TRBD1 for D (6 bases). V shed 2 bases and J shed 2 bases, with 10 bases lying between them. The V gene's germline CDR1 is KGHSH and CDR2 LQKENI. The CDR3 length is 15 residues. CDR3 protein: CASSPLQGTGNTIYF. CDR3 coding DNA: TGTGCCAGCTCACCATTACAGGGTACTGGAAACACCATATATTTT.

The CDR3 coding sequence is TGTGCCAGCAGCAACGACAATAGCGGAACTAGCACAGATACGCAGTATTTT. Translating it yields CASSNDNSGTSTDTQYF. V usage is TRBV5-4 and J usage is TRBJ2-3; tentatively, D is TRBD2 (6 bases). Between the trimmed V and J ends, which lost 4 bases and 0 bases, there was a span of 18 bases. Germline V gives CDR1 SGHNT, CDR2 YYREEE (reference sequence). The CDR3 loop spans 17 amino acids.

This clone was detected once. V and J are TRBV5-6 and TRBJ2-5; perhaps TRBD2 as D (6 bases). Germline V gives CDR1 SGHDT, CDR2 YYEEEE. This CDR3 contains 14 residues. V lost 2 bases to trimming and J lost 6 bases, with 14 bases between them. The CDR3 is CASSLSAGRKTQYF. The CDR3, as DNA: TGTGCCAGCAGCTTATCAGCGGGCAGAAAGACCCAGTACTTC.

There are a few counts of this clone. The gene calls are TRBV24-1 and TRBJ2-2; TRBD1 is a possible D gene (5 bases). Germline values: CDR1 KGHDR, CDR2 SFDVKD. Trimming shortened V by 3 bases and J by 5 bases, and 21 bases separated the two germline ends. The CDR3 runs 18 residues. CDR3 coding DNA: TGTGCCACCAGTGATGTTACGGGCCAGGGCCCTGGGACCGGGGAGCTGTTTTTT. Its translation is CATSDVTGQGPGTGELFF.

V usage is TRBV3-1 (or the pseudogene TRBV3-2) and J usage is TRBJ1-5, with D tentatively TRBD1 (5 bases). V lost 6 bases and J 5 bases, leaving 20 bases between the germline ends. CDR1 is LGHDT and CDR2 is YNNKEL in the germline V gene (reference sequence). The CDR3 sequence is 16 residues long. The CDR3 DNA reads as TGTGCCAGCAGTCACGGGACTCAGGGATCGCATCAGCCCCAGCATTTT. Translation gives CASSHGTQGSHQPQHF.